The TCR beta chain under discussion was sequenced for a study of blood T cell repertoires in COVID-19. Measured with immunoSEQ multiplex PCR; TCRdb has only the in-frame clones, and not every one. The table records approximately 150,000 clones, approximately 84% of them present only once. This CDR3 is 13 amino acids long. Germline V gives CDR1 MDHEN, CDR2 SYDVKM. Trimming left V 1 base short and J 6 bases short, with 10 bases between. The J gene is TRBJ2-7, the V gene TRBV28; D gene ambiguous. This TCR was recovered from a woman older than 75 with COVID-19, enrolled during active disease. The source material was peripheral blood. The CDR3, as DNA: TGTGCCAGCAGTTTATACCAGTCCCTCGAGCAGTACTTC. It is translated as CASSLYQSLEQYF.